These 19 T cell receptor beta chains were all obtained from the same sample, sequenced in a study of radiation and T cells in renal cell carcinoma. Sample treatment: treatment-naive control, cytoreductive nephrectomy. Only in-frame clones appear in the TCRdb table, and some are missing; sequencing was by immunoSEQ multiplex PCR. The table includes 20,000 or so clones, 45% to 70% detected once. The sample here was tumor tissue, taken from a patient whose treatment was nephrectomy without radiotherapy. These receptors came from a human donor with renal cell carcinoma.

The V call is TRBV7-6, the J call TRBJ2-3; D remains ambiguous. Germline loops: CDR1 SGHVS, CDR2 FNYEAQ. V lost 6 bases, J lost 6 bases, and 7 bases lay in between. The length of the CDR3 is 11 residues. The chain's CDR3 is CASRSRDTQYF. CDR3 coding DNA: TGTGCCAGCAGGTCCAGGGATACGCAGTATTTT. Complete variable domain (other parts from reference TRBV7-6 and TRBJ2-3): GAGVSQSPRYKVTKRGQDVALRCDPISGHVSLYWYRQALGQGPEFLTYFNYEAQQDKSGLPNDRFSAERPEGSISTLTIQRTEQRDSAMYRCASRSRDTQYFGPGTRLTVL.

V gene TRBV5-4 combines with J gene TRBJ2-1; D could derive from TRBD1 or TRBD2 (5 bases each). Germline loops: CDR1 SGHNT, CDR2 YYREEE (reference sequence). V gave up 4 bases and J gave up 9 bases, with 14 bases separating them. The CDR3 has 13 residues. The CDR3 DNA is TGTGCCAGCAGCGCCAACCCAGGGAGTGAGCAGTTCTTC. Translating gives CASSANPGSEQFF.

This clone was seen a few times. The rearrangement uses TRBV30 and TRBJ1-1; maybe TRBD1 (5 bases). Germline V gives CDR1 GTSNPN, CDR2 SVGIG (reference sequence). V shed 5 bases and J shed 4 bases, with 20 bases lying between them. The CDR3 covers 15 residues. CDR3 sequence (DNA): TGTGCCTGGGCACCCCTGTGGTCAGGGAGCACTGAAGCTTTCTTT. Its protein product is CAWAPLWSGSTEAFF.

This clone was seen only once. The rearrangement joins TRBV5-1 to TRBJ2-6; maybe TRBD1 (6 bases). V was cut by 3 bases and J by 1 base, with 23 bases left in between. This CDR3 is 20 amino acids long. The germline V gene encodes CDR1 SGHRS and CDR2 YFSETQ. The CDR3 is CASSSRRAGASLSGANVLTF. CDR3 DNA: TGCGCCAGCAGCTCCCGTCGTGCAGGGGCAAGTCTTTCTGGGGCCAACGTCCTGACTTTC.

This clone was observed many times. The chain couples TRBV19 to TRBJ2-3; possible D gene TRBD1, 6 bases. The CDR3 is 16 residues long. Germline loops: CDR1 LNHDA, CDR2 SQIVND (reference sequence). Trimming left V 3 bases short and J 0 bases short, with 13 bases between. The CDR3 sequence is CASSILGAGSTDTQYF. The CDR3 nucleotides are TGTGCCAGTAGTATCCTGGGGGCAGGGAGCACAGATACGCAGTATTTT.

V usage is TRBV2 and J usage is TRBJ1-2; D call uncertain. The CDR3 has 12 amino acids. Germline values: CDR1 SNHLY, CDR2 FYNNEI. V lost 2 bases and J lost 2, with 3 bases in between. As DNA, the CDR3 is TGTGCCAGCAGTGAAACAAACTATGGCTACACCTTC. This sequence encodes CASSETNYGYTF.

The CDR3: CASPLGQGASGETQYF. The CDR3 coding sequence is TGTGCCAGCCCCTTAGGACAGGGGGCTTCGGGGGAGACCCAGTACTTC. The chain carries TRBV2 and TRBJ2-5; TRBD1 matches at 11 bases. The trim removed 8 bases at V and 5 bases at J, leaving 13 bases unmatched. The CDR3 spans 16 residues. CDR1 and CDR2 (germline): SNHLY, FYNNEI.

This clone appeared a few times. This rearrangement joins TRBV2 to TRBJ1-5; D unresolved. The V gene's germline CDR1 is SNHLY and CDR2 FYNNEI. The CDR3 consists of 14 residues. The V end lost 2 bases, the J end lost 7 bases, and 12 bases lay between the germline ends. Here the CDR3 DNA reads TGTGCCAGCAGTGAAAGGCAGGAGCGGCAGCCCCAGCATTTT. Translating it yields CASSERQERQPQHF.

This clone showed up just a few times. The chain has TRBV7-3 and TRBJ2-3, with 7 bases identical to TRBD1. V lost 5 bases and J lost 2; bases outside the gene matches: 10. The CDR3 length is 16 residues. CDR1 is SGHTA, CDR2 FQGTGA, per germline. The CDR3 is CASSRVWDSTTDTQYF. Here the CDR3 DNA reads TGTGCCAGCAGCCGAGTATGGGACAGCACCACAGATACGCAGTATTTT. Full variable domain (rest looked up from reference TRBV7-3 and TRBJ2-3): GAGVSQTPSNKVTEKGKYVELRCDPISGHTALYWYRQSLGQGPEFLIYFQGTGAADDSGLPNDRFFAVRPEGSVSTLKIQRTERGDSAVYLCASSRVWDSTTDTQYFGPGTRLTVL.

This clone was seen only a few times. The chain couples TRBV29-1 to TRBJ2-7, with D possibly TRBD1 on 5 matching bases. Trimming pared 6 bases from V and 2 bases from J, leaving 11 bases between. This CDR3 has 12 amino acids. The V gene's germline CDR1 is SQVTM and CDR2 ANQGSEA. CDR3 loop: CSVADSTYEQYF. The CDR3 nucleotides are TGCAGCGTGGCTGACAGCACCTACGAGCAGTACTTC.

CDR3 in amino acids: CASSPPNAETQYF. DNA for the CDR3: TGTGCCAGCTCACCACCGAATGCAGAGACCCAGTACTTC. The rearrangement joins TRBV18 to TRBJ2-5, with D uncertain. Trimming left V 0 bases short and J 4 bases short, with 6 bases between. The germline CDR1 and CDR2 sequences are KGHSH and LQKENI. The CDR3 has 13 residues.

V usage is TRBV25-1 and J usage is TRBJ2-3; 11 bases line up with TRBD2. Looked up from germline, CDR1 is MGHDK and CDR2 is SYGVNS. V lost 2 bases, J lost 2 bases, and 9 bases stayed unmatched. CDR3 length equals 18 residues. In DNA, the CDR3 is TGTGCCAGCAGTGAACCCCCCGCACTAGCGGGGGCCACAGATACGCAGTATTTT. Encoded protein: CASSEPPALAGATDTQYF.

This chain connects TRBV4-3 to TRBJ2-1; TRBD1 aligns across 7 bases. V was clipped by 1 base and J by 6 bases; unmatched bases: 6. Germline-derived CDR1 and CDR2 are LGHNA and YSLEER. CDR3 length: 15 residues. The CDR3 loop reads CASSQGQGWANEQFF. The CDR3 DNA is TGCGCCAGCAGCCAAGGACAGGGTTGGGCCAATGAGCAGTTCTTC.

The chain has TRBV18 and TRBJ1-1; TRBD1 matches 10 bases. After removal of 6 bases from V and 6 bases from J, the junction contained 10 bases not matched to a gene. The CDR3 loop spans 15 amino acids. Germline CDR1 reads KGHSH; CDR2 reads LQKENI. CDR3 DNA sequence: TGTGCCAGCTCGCTGACGGGACAGGGGTTCCCTGAAGCTTTCTTT. Translating gives CASSLTGQGFPEAFF.

The chain links TRBV28 to TRBJ1-5, with a tentative D call TRBD1 (5 bases). Germline V gene lookup returns CDR1 MDHEN and CDR2 SYDVKM. The CDR3 covers 13 residues. The V end was cut by 7 bases, the J end by 4 bases, with 11 bases between. CDR3 sequence (DNA): TGTGCCAGCACCCGGGGGGTAAATCAGCCCCAGCATTTT. It translates to CASTRGVNQPQHF.

J is TRBJ1-5 and V is TRBV6-1; no clear D gene. The germline gives CDR1 MNHNS, CDR2 SASEGT. This CDR3 is 14 amino acids long. Trimming took off 6 bases at V and 2 bases at J, with 11 bases between the two ends. The CDR3 here is CASSPIVGNQPQHF. The CDR3 nucleotides read TGTGCCAGCAGCCCCATTGTGGGCAATCAGCCCCAGCATTTT.

The chain links TRBV6-5 to TRBJ1-2; TRBD1 agrees at 7 bases. Germline CDR1 MNHEY, CDR2 SVGAGI. The CDR3 length is 15 residues. V lost 0 bases and J lost 8; bases outside the gene matches: 9. The CDR3 DNA is TGTGCCAGCAGTTACTCGTTCCAGGGGGAAGGGGGCTACACCTTC. Its translation: CASSYSFQGEGGYTF.

The V and J genes are TRBV7-2 and TRBJ2-1, with D perhaps matching TRBD1 (5 bases). The CDR3 extends over 14 amino acids. From germline, CDR1 is SGHTA and CDR2 FQGNSA. V lost 2 bases to trimming and J lost 9 bases, with 14 bases between them. CDR3: CASSLFQGITEQFF. For the CDR3, the DNA is TGTGCCAGCAGCTTATTCCAGGGAATCACTGAGCAGTTCTTC. Based on the CDR3 plus reference TRBV7-2 and TRBJ2-1, the full variable domain is GAGVSQSPSNKVTEKGKDVELRCDPISGHTALYWYRQSLGQGLEFLIYFQGNSAPDKSGLPSDRFSAERTGGSVSTLTIQRTQQEDSAVYLCASSLFQGITEQFFGPGTRLTVL.

The rearrangement uses TRBV5-1 and TRBJ2-5; TRBD2 matches at 12 bases. The J segment lost 5 bases and the V segment lost 1 base, leaving 9 bases of the junction unmatched. This CDR3 comprises 17 residues. From germline, CDR1 is SGHRS and CDR2 YFSETQ. As DNA, the CDR3 is TGCGCCAGCAGCTTGACTAGCGGGGGGCTTATAGGGGAGACCCAGTACTTC. It codes for CASSLTSGGLIGETQYF. Variable domain in full (rest from reference TRBV5-1 and TRBJ2-5): KAGVTQTPRYLIKTRGQQVTLSCSPISGHRSVSWYQQTPGQGLQFLFEYFSETQRNKGNFPGRFSGRQFSNSRSEMNVSTLELGDSALYLCASSLTSGGLIGETQYFGPGTRLLVL.